A selection of T cell receptor beta chains follows, all from one sample in a study of cytomegalovirus exposure and HLA in healthy donors. Measured with immunoSEQ multiplex PCR; TCRdb has only the in-frame clones, and not every one. The sample lists around 92,000 clones; 65% to 85% were seen once. The sample was PBMCs. Source of these receptors: a girl aged 2-9 years in good health and CMV-seropositive. CDR3s include the opening cysteine and the closing phenylalanine or tryptophan. The D gene is left open where the match is weak. Clone size is not always given. Where it is, it says once, few, many or a class for expanded clones.

j_call	v_call	d_call	clone_size	cdr3_nt	cdr3_aa
TRBJ2-1	TRBV7-2	TRBD1	.	TGTGCCATCACTTCTTTTCTTCCCCCGGGACAGGGGGTAGGTGAGCAGTTCTTC	CAITSFLPPGQGVGEQFF
TRBJ1-1	TRBV9	.	few	TGTGCCAGCAGCGTAGAAGGTGGCGGGTTTGCTTTCTTT	CASSVEGGGFAFF
TRBJ1-5	TRBV27	.	once	TGTGCCAGCAGAGTGCCGGGGCAGCCCCAGCATTTT	CASRVPGQPQHF
TRBJ1-2	TRBV4-1	.	once	TGCGCCAGCAGCCAAGATCGGGACAAGTTCTATGGCTACACCTTC	CASSQDRDKFYGYTF
TRBJ2-1	TRBV4-1	TRBD2	.	TGCGCCAGCAGCCAAGATCGCGGTCGAGCGGGAGAATACAATGAGCAGTTCTTC	CASSQDRGRAGEYNEQFF
TRBJ1-2	TRBV29-1	TRBD1	few	TGCAGCGTTGGGACAGGCACGGGGGGCTACACCTTC	CSVGTGTGGYTF
TRBJ2-7	TRBV30	.	.	TGTGCCTGGAGTCCAGACTACCTCTCCTACGAGCAGTACTTC	CAWSPDYLSYEQYF
TRBJ2-1	TRBV5-1	TRBD1	.	TGCGCCAGCAGCCTGCCGGGACAGGGGATTAATGAGCAGTTCTTC	CASSLPGQGINEQFF
TRBJ1-2	TRBV19	TRBD1	.	TGTGCCAGTAGCCCCTCACAGGGGAGCTATGGCTACACCTTC	CASSPSQGSYGYTF
TRBJ1-5	TRBV19	.	few	TGTGCCAGTAGTATCCGGGGGGGGAACACTAATCAGCCCCAGCATTTT	CASSIRGGNTNQPQHF
TRBJ2-7	TRBV15	.	.	TGTGCCACCAGCAGAGATACTAGTTGGGCCTACGAGCAGTACTTC	CATSRDTSWAYEQYF
TRBJ2-3	TRBV9	TRBD2	.	TGTGCCAGCAGCGTAGAGGGTAGCGGGAGCACAGATACGCAGTATTTT	CASSVEGSGSTDTQYF
TRBJ1-4	TRBV5-1	TRBD1	.	TGCGCCAGCAGCCAAGGGACAGCTAATGAAAAACTGTTTTTT	CASSQGTANEKLFF
TRBJ2-1	TRBV30	TRBD2	.	TGTGCCTGGAGGGGCCTAGCGGGAGCCATCAATGAGCAGTTCTTC	CAWRGLAGAINEQFF
TRBJ2-2	TRBV4-3	TRBD2	.	TGCGCCAGCAGCCCAGGACTAGCGGGAGGGAAGAACACCGGGGAGCTGTTTTTT	CASSPGLAGGKNTGELFF
TRBJ2-1	TRBV7-2	TRBD2	.	TGTGCCACTAGCGGGACCACCGACAATGAGCAGTTCTTC	CATSGTTDNEQFF
TRBJ2-3	TRBV5-1	.	.	TGCGCCAGCAGCGACCAGGGGTTGACCGCCACAGATACGCAGTATTTT	CASSDQGLTATDTQYF
TRBJ2-7	TRBV6-6	TRBD1	.	TGTGCCAGCAGTTACTCCGCAGGGGGCACCTACGAGCAGTACTTC	CASSYSAGGTYEQYF
TRBJ2-1	TRBV6-5	TRBD1	.	TGTGCCAGCAGTCGACAGGGTACTGAGCAGTTCTTC	CASSRQGTEQFF
TRBJ1-1	TRBV7-9	.	.	TGTGCCAGCAGCTTAGCTTCCGGGTTGAACACTGAAGCTTTCTTT	CASSLASGLNTEAFF
TRBJ2-1	TRBV7-2	TRBD2	.	TGTGCCAGCAGCTCACCACCGGGTAAGCGGGACGATGAGCAGTTCTTC	CASSSPPGKRDDEQFF
TRBJ2-1	TRBV23-1	TRBD2	.	TGCGCCACCCCAGGGGGGTCTAGCGGGAGAAATGAGCAGTTCTTC	CATPGGSSGRNEQFF
TRBJ2-5	TRBV6-5	TRBD1	once	TGTGCCAGCAGTAAGACAGGGGGCGCGGAGACCCAGTACTTC	CASSKTGGAETQYF
TRBJ2-3	TRBV19	TRBD2	.	TGTGCCAGTAGTATAGGGTGGACTAGCGGGAGTGAAGATACGCAGTATTTT	CASSIGWTSGSEDTQYF
TRBJ2-5	TRBV28	.	.	TGTGCCAGCAGTTTAGGGGCCCCAGAGACCCAGTACTTC	CASSLGAPETQYF
TRBJ1-5	TRBV27	.	.	TGTGCCAGCAGTTTATCGCCGGGGGGCAATCAGCCCCAGCATTTT	CASSLSPGGNQPQHF